What follows is one T cell receptor beta chain and its context. This sample is part of a study of shared T cell receptors in the human thymus. The CDR3 sequence is 12 residues long. With 4 bases removed from V and 5 bases from J, the gap between germline ends came to 11 bases. The V gene's germline CDR1 is SQVTM and CDR2 ANQGSEA. Clones were read by immunoSEQ multiplex PCR, and TCRdb kept only the in-frame ones, dropping some. The sample includes about 380,000 clones, roughly 94% seen only once; the top ten take approximately 0.018%. What was sequenced was thymocytes. J is TRBJ1-2 and V is TRBV29-1, with D possibly TRBD1 on 5 matching bases. This TCR derives from a human donor. In DNA form, the CDR3 reads TGCAGCGTTGGGGCAGGGCCTTATGGCTACACCTTC. Translated: CSVGAGPYGYTF.